Below are 15 T cell receptor beta chains sequenced from a single sample in a study of monozygotic twins with inflammatory bowel disease. Using the 5' RACE reads, TCRdb records one entry per CDR3 protein without DNA. Its clone listing holds approximately 40,000 distinct CDR3 sequences. Specimen: blood. These receptors came from a human donor with ulcerative colitis or Crohn's disease, or a healthy co-twin of an affected twin (not recorded which).

The chain has TRBV6-5 and TRBJ1-2; checking the TCRdb D call of TRBD1 is not possible without DNA. The CDR3 has 13 amino acids. The germline gives CDR1 MNHEY, CDR2 SVGAGI. This chain's CDR3 is CASTKGQGRLYTF.

The genes are TRBV7-2 and TRBJ2-5. This CDR3 has 15 residues. The V gene's germline CDR1 is SGHTA and CDR2 FQGNSA. CDR3 residues: CASSLALGSRETQYF.

The rearrangement links TRBV7-2 to TRBJ2-7. CDR1 is SGHTA and CDR2 is FQGNSA in the germline V gene. The CDR3 contains 12 residues. CDR3 sequence: CASSFNLYEQYF.

The chain joins TRBV5-1 to TRBJ2-5; TCRdb's D call of TRBD2 is untestable without DNA. Germline V gene sequence: CDR1 SGHRS, CDR2 YFSETQ. CDR3 size: 16 residues. CDR3 loop: CASSVSRGGSIKTQYF.

CDR3 in amino acids: CSVGTAYEQYF. This sequence joins TRBV29-1 and TRBJ2-7; lacking DNA, the TRBD1 call made by TCRdb goes unchecked. The CDR3 is 11 residues long. CDR1 is SQVTM, CDR2 ANQGSEA, per germline.

The chain has TRBV5-6 and TRBJ1-1; with no DNA, the TCRdb D assignment of TRBD1 cannot be verified. Germline V gives CDR1 SGHDT, CDR2 YYEEEE. The CDR3 consists of 18 residues. The CDR3 loop reads CASSSVPLGDMGNTEAFF.

V and J are TRBV5-6 and TRBJ1-2; lacking DNA, the TRBD1 call made by TCRdb goes unchecked. The CDR3 contains 16 residues. Looked up from germline, CDR1 is SGHDT and CDR2 is YYEEEE. The CDR3 sequence is CASSSRPGGTNYGYTF.

The chain joins TRBV6-1 to TRBJ2-1; TCRdb's D call of TRBD2 is untestable without DNA. There are 17 residues in the CDR3. Per the germline V gene, CDR1 is MNHNS and CDR2 is SASEGT. CDR3: CASSESGGFSSYNEQFF.

The gene calls are TRBV5-1 and TRBJ2-7; TCRdb selects TRBD1, and the lack of DNA leaves this call unchecked. Germline assignment: CDR1 SGHRS and CDR2 YFSETQ. This CDR3 comprises 15 residues. The CDR3 spells CASSRTGTGSNEQYF.

The rearrangement joins TRBV5-6 to TRBJ1-6. This CDR3 is 15 amino acids long. Per germline, CDR1 SGHDT and CDR2 YYEEEE. CDR3 residues: CASSLRQGVHSPLHF. Drawing the rest from reference TRBV5-6 and TRBJ1-6, the complete variable domain is DAGVTQSPTHLIKTRGQQVTLRCSPKSGHDTVSWYQQALGQGPQFIFQYYEEEERQRGNFPDRFSGHQFPNYSSELNVNALLLGDSALYLCASSLRQGVHSPLHFGNGTRLTVT.

J is TRBJ2-7 and V is TRBV7-2. In germline, CDR1 is SGHTA, CDR2 FQGNSA. The CDR3 extends over 13 amino acids. The CDR3: CASSLIVGYEQYF.

The chain employs TRBV27 and TRBJ2-5; as DNA is missing, the TRBD1 call by TCRdb cannot be tested. The germline V gene has CDR1 MNHEY and CDR2 SMNVEV (reference sequence). This CDR3 region has 13 residues. The CDR3 reads CAGEDRAEETQYF.

The chain uses TRBV28 and TRBJ2-7; TCRdb outputs TRBD1, but without DNA this stays unchecked. Germline CDR1 is MDHEN and CDR2 is SYDVKM. This CDR3 contains 14 residues. CDR3 protein: CASSAPGQFHEQYF.

The chain employs TRBV7-2 and TRBJ2-3; checking the TCRdb D call of TRBD2 is not possible without DNA. The CDR3 runs 15 residues. Germline CDR1 and CDR2: SGHTA and FQGNSA. The CDR3 loop reads CASSFSGGSTDTQYF.

The genes are TRBV5-4 and TRBJ1-1. This CDR3 has 13 residues. Germline V gene sequence: CDR1 SGHNT, CDR2 YYREEE (reference sequence). The CDR3 here is CASSPELNTEAFF.